This T cell receptor (beta chain) is drawn from a study of T-cell reconstitution after alpha-beta-depleted transplantation in children. The CDR3 has 16 amino acids. V was pared by 8 bases and J by 5 bases, with 24 bases between. Preparation of the TCRbeta library involved a method that used unique molecular identifiers. Using its own MiXCR run on the PCR reads, TCRdb lists one record per CDR3 protein. This sample has about 420,000 distinct CDR3 sequences; around 15% occur once, and the top ten carry around 30%. This clonotype was picked up a small number of times. As yet, its antigen is unknown. Study observations and caveats: Among T cells one year after transplant, newly produced cells accounted for most counts and diversity. Recipient T cells and thymic progenitors that survived gave rise to the high TCRbeta diversity observed at day 60 in some patients. Two months or so post-transplant, alpha-beta T cells reportedly derived from several hundred expanded graft clones.

The sample was PBMCs, mostly from graft donor cells, taken 360 days after TCRalphabeta/CD19-depleted stem cell transplant. This sequence joins TRBV12-3 or TRBV12-4 and TRBJ2-5; TRBD1 might be the D (6 bases). The origin of this receptor is a boy under two years old who had a stem cell transplant for Wiskott-Aldrich syndrome, so the T cells may come from the graft donor. CDR3 loop: CASYPSLTGWRETQYF. CDR3 DNA: TGTGCCAGCTACCCCTCCTTAACAGGGTGGCGGGAGACCCAGTACTTC.